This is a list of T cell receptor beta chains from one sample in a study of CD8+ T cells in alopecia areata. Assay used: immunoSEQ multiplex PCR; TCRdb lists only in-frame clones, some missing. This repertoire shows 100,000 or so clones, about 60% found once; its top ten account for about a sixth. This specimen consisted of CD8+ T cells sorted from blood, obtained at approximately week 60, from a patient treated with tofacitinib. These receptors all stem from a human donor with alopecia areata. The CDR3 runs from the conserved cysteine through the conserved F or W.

CDR3 protein: CASSFLPGPDTEAFF; J gene: TRBJ1-1; V gene: TRBV5-1
CDR3 protein: CASSDYYEQYF; J gene: TRBJ2-7; V gene: TRBV6-5
CDR3 protein: CASSQIGTGPTGNTIYF; J gene: TRBJ1-3; V gene: TRBV14
CDR3 protein: CASSSRQGVETGELFF; J gene: TRBJ2-2; V gene: TRBV27
CDR3 protein: CATSRERGSGEQYF; J gene: TRBJ2-7; V gene: TRBV15
CDR3 protein: CASSEYFDTQYF; J gene: TRBJ2-3; V gene: TRBV7-9
CDR3 protein: CASSTPGRRDGSGNTIYF; J gene: TRBJ1-3; V gene: TRBV7-9
CDR3 protein: CATSGLSVEGTQYF; J gene: TRBJ2-3; V gene: TRBV15
CDR3 protein: CASSQPEYSGWLFF; J gene: TRBJ2-2; V gene: TRBV4-2
CDR3 protein: CASSPPGGIEAFF; J gene: TRBJ1-1; V gene: TRBV13
CDR3 protein: CASSPPADGRAANEQFF; J gene: TRBJ2-1; V gene: TRBV7-6
CDR3 protein: CASSSDVSNYGYTF; J gene: TRBJ1-2; V gene: TRBV5-5
CDR3 protein: CASSREQGREKLFF; J gene: TRBJ1-4; V gene: TRBV5-1
CDR3 protein: CASLGDTRPYEQYF; J gene: TRBJ2-7; V gene: TRBV11-1
CDR3 protein: CASKQEPGKGYTF; J gene: TRBJ1-2; V gene: TRBV2
CDR3 protein: CASSLVGVQETQYF; J gene: TRBJ2-5; V gene: TRBV13
CDR3 protein: CASSYSSGDPYEQYF; J gene: TRBJ2-7; V gene: TRBV6-9
CDR3 protein: CATSYGRQGWGTDTQYF; J gene: TRBJ2-3; V gene: TRBV15
CDR3 protein: CAWSDTIIEAFF; J gene: TRBJ1-1; V gene: TRBV30
CDR3 protein: CASSPGQGNEQYF; J gene: TRBJ2-7; V gene: TRBV18
CDR3 protein: CAWDTENTEAFF; J gene: TRBJ1-1; V gene: TRBV19
CDR3 protein: CASSLSGTANPRTTGELFF; J gene: TRBJ2-2; V gene: TRBV7-9
CDR3 protein: CASTTTTTSFATQYF; J gene: TRBJ2-5; V gene: TRBV6-5
CDR3 protein: CASSPAGTEAFF; J gene: TRBJ1-1; V gene: TRBV5-1
CDR3 protein: CASITGPGSYEQYF; J gene: TRBJ2-7; V gene: TRBV2
CDR3 protein: CSVTSGGQETQYF; J gene: TRBJ2-5; V gene: TRBV29-1
CDR3 protein: CASSLRTDEQYF; J gene: TRBJ2-7; V gene: TRBV7-8
CDR3 protein: CASSLGFGYEQYF; J gene: TRBJ2-7; V gene: TRBV11-2
CDR3 protein: CASSTTSDVPSTDTQYF; J gene: TRBJ2-3; V gene: TRBV19
CDR3 protein: CASSVALPGPRRLNEQFF; J gene: TRBJ2-1; V gene: TRBV9
CDR3 protein: CASRPTLQGLSEAFF; J gene: TRBJ1-1; V gene: TRBV9
CDR3 protein: CASSPEGQGYGYTF; J gene: TRBJ1-2; V gene: TRBV7-3
CDR3 protein: CSVRLAGGYETQYF; J gene: TRBJ2-5; V gene: TRBV29-1
CDR3 protein: CASIQIELKGGAFF; J gene: TRBJ1-1; V gene: TRBV13
CDR3 protein: CASSSPRGHEQYF; J gene: TRBJ2-7; V gene: TRBV13
CDR3 protein: CASSGSNTGELFF; J gene: TRBJ2-2; V gene: TRBV6-5
CDR3 protein: CATSRGWVYEQYF; J gene: TRBJ2-7; V gene: TRBV15
CDR3 protein: CASSLGGRGYTF; J gene: TRBJ1-2; V gene: TRBV9
CDR3 protein: CASSQSQPAAALGYTF; J gene: TRBJ1-2; V gene: TRBV27
CDR3 protein: CASTGTGAMNTEAFF; J gene: TRBJ1-1; V gene: TRBV5-4
CDR3 protein: CATSRDRASPLHF; J gene: TRBJ1-6; V gene: TRBV15
CDR3 protein: CASSPSRATSYEQYF; J gene: TRBJ2-7; V gene: TRBV27
CDR3 protein: CASSLLDTQYF; J gene: TRBJ2-3; V gene: TRBV13
CDR3 protein: CASSDMVNTEAFF; J gene: TRBJ1-1; V gene: TRBV7-9
CDR3 protein: CASGTGGSEPQHF; J gene: TRBJ1-5; V gene: TRBV7-2
CDR3 protein: CASSFGTAPAGANVLTF; J gene: TRBJ2-6; V gene: TRBV5-6
CDR3 protein: CASSLRVGGNEQFF; J gene: TRBJ2-1; V gene: TRBV13
CDR3 protein: CASSQDWGGITDTQYF; J gene: TRBJ2-3; V gene: TRBV14
CDR3 protein: CAWSLDSGGHYNEQFF; J gene: TRBJ2-1; V gene: TRBV30
CDR3 protein: CASSFGQSSYNEQFF; J gene: TRBJ2-1; V gene: TRBV5-1
CDR3 protein: CASRGQWRKEQYF; J gene: TRBJ2-7; V gene: TRBV2
CDR3 protein: CASSIPLAGSSYNEQFF; J gene: TRBJ2-1; V gene: TRBV19
CDR3 protein: CASSSGTGVREQYF; J gene: TRBJ2-7; V gene: TRBV5-6
CDR3 protein: CASLGTGIRQETQYF; J gene: TRBJ2-5; V gene: TRBV2
CDR3 protein: CASSGRSSDETQYF; J gene: TRBJ2-5; V gene: TRBV5-1